Included here is one TCR beta chain sequence, with context. What it binds is not known. 60 Vbeta and 13 Jbeta primers were used in PCR. Generated by immunoSEQ multiplex PCR, the TCRdb table keeps only in-frame clones and is missing some. Here the sample spans some 88,000 clones, 63% being singletons. The entry originates in a study of cytomegalovirus exposure and HLA in healthy donors. At the level of the study: Out of fewer than 500 genotyped donors, approximately 84% belonged to the Caucasian-associated ancestry cluster. Study outcomes and limitations: Under in vitro conditions, a few CMV-associated chains were confirmed as specific for CMV antigens. CMV serostatus alone was available as immune exposure information.

Trimming took off 10 bases at V and 5 bases at J, with 17 bases between the two ends. This CDR3 comprises 14 residues. Germline assignment: CDR1 MDHEN and CDR2 SYDVKM. The donors, nominally healthy at sampling, likely had unrecorded immune exposures. V gene TRBV28 combines with J gene TRBJ1-4; perhaps TRBD1 as D (6 bases). Material: PBMCs. This receptor was obtained from a woman aged 25 to 45 in good health and CMV-seronegative. The CDR3 spells CAIGQPQGNEKLFF. CDR3 DNA sequence: TGTGCCATCGGACAGCCCCAGGGCAATGAAAAACTGTTTTTT.